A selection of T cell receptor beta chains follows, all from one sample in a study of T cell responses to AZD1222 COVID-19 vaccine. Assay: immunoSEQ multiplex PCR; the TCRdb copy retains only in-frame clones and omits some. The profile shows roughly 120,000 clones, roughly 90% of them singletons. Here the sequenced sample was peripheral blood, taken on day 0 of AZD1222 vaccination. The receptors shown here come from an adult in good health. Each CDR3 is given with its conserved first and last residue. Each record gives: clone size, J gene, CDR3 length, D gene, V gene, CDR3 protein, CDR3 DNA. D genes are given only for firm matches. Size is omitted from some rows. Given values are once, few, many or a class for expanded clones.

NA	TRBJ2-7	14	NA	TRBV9	CASSGGSSDYEQYF	TGTGCCAGCAGTGGGGGGTCCTCCGACTACGAGCAGTACTTC
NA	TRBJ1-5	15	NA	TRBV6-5	CASSYSRTTNQPQHF	TGTGCCAGCAGTTACTCTCGGACAACAAATCAGCCCCAGCATTTT
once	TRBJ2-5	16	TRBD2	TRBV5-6	CASSSTLAGPAGTQYF	TGTGCCAGCAGCTCGACATTAGCGGGGCCCGCTGGGACCCAGTACTTC
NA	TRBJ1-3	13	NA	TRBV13	CASSPNRGNTIYF	TGTGCCAGCAGCCCGAATCGCGGAAACACCATATATTTT
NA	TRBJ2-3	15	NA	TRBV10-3	CAIRPSGASTDTQYF	TGTGCCATCAGACCCTCGGGGGCTAGCACAGATACGCAGTATTTT
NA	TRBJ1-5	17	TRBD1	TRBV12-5	CASGLGQGEVGNQPQHF	TGTGCTAGTGGTTTAGGACAGGGCGAAGTTGGCAATCAGCCCCAGCATTTT
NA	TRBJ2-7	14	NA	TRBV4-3	CASSQDNLGREQYF	TGCGCCAGCAGCCAAGATAATCTAGGGCGCGAGCAGTACTTC
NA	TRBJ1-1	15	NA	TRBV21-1	CASSKVPVKNTEAFF	TGTGCCAGCAGCAAAGTCCCAGTTAAGAACACTGAAGCTTTCTTT
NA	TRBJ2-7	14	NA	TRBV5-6	CASSLGRPLYEQYF	TGTGCCAGCAGCTTGGGCAGACCACTCTACGAGCAGTACTTC
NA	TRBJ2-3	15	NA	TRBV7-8	CASSLAGVLTDTQYF	TGTGCCAGCAGCTTAGCGGGGGTACTCACAGATACGCAGTATTTT
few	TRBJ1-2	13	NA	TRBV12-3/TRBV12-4	CASRGTVGASYTF	TGTGCCAGCAGGGGGACGGTCGGAGCGAGCTACACCTTC
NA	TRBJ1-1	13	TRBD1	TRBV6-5	CASSDRGGREAFF	TGTGCCAGTTCAGACAGGGGGGGTCGGGAAGCTTTCTTT
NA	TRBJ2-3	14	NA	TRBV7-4	CASSSGRRSDTQYF	TGTGCCAGCAGCTCGGGACGGCGGTCAGATACGCAGTATTTT
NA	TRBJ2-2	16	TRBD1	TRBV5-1	CASSLDGQGITGELFF	TGCGCCAGCAGCTTGGATGGACAGGGGATCACCGGGGAGCTGTTTTTT
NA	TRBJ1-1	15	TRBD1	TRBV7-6	CASSLGQGARTEAFF	TGTGCCAGCAGCTTAGGGCAGGGGGCGAGGACTGAAGCTTTCTTT
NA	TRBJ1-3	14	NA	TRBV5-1	CASSLQGSGNTIYF	TGCGCCAGCAGCTTACAGGGCTCTGGAAACACCATATATTTT
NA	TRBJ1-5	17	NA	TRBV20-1	CSASKGSRGYSNQPQHF	TGCAGTGCTAGTAAGGGGTCGAGGGGCTATAGCAATCAGCCCCAGCATTTT
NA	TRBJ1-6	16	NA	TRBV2	CASITRPGQTNSPLHF	TGTGCCAGCATAACCAGGCCGGGACAAACAAATTCACCCCTCCACTTT
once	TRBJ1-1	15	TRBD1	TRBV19	CASSAGQGVNTEAFF	TGTGCCAGTAGTGCGGGACAGGGGGTGAACACTGAAGCTTTCTTT
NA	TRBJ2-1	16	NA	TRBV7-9	CASSQQISLDHNEQFF	TGTGCCAGCAGCCAACAAATTTCTCTAGATCACAATGAGCAGTTCTTC
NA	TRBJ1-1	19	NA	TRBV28	CASSLGGTTLPHKNTEAFF	TGTGCCAGCAGTTTGGGGGGGACAACTCTCCCTCACAAGAACACTGAAGCTTTCTTT
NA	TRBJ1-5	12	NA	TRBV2	CASRGVGGPQHF	TGTGCCAGCAGGGGAGTTGGGGGGCCCCAGCATTTT
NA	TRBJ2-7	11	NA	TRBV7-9	CASSFNYEQYF	TGTGCCAGCAGCTTCAACTACGAGCAGTACTTC
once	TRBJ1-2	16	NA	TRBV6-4	CASSEGWGASNYGYTF	TGTGCCAGCAGTGAGGGGTGGGGTGCTTCTAACTATGGCTACACCTTC
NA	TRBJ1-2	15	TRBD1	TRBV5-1	CASSWEGQGRNGYTF	TGCGCCAGCAGCTGGGAGGGACAGGGAAGGAATGGCTACACCTTC
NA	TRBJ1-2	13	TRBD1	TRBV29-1	CSVLSGTGYGYTF	TGCAGCGTCCTTTCCGGGACAGGGTATGGCTACACCTTC
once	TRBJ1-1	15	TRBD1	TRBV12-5	CASGFVGQGGTEAFF	TGTGCTAGTGGTTTTGTTGGACAGGGTGGTACTGAAGCTTTCTTT
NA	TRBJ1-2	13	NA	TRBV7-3	CASSYGTGYGYTF	TGTGCCAGCAGCTACGGGACGGGCTATGGCTACACCTTC
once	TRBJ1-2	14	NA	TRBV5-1	CASSYNGDNYGYTF	TGCGCCAGCAGCTATAATGGCGATAACTATGGCTACACCTTC
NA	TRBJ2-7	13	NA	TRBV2	CASSLDNTYEQYF	TGTGCCAGCAGCTTGGACAACACATACGAGCAGTACTTC
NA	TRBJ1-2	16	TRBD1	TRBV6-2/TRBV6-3	CASSYRDRGKSYGYTF	TGTGCCAGCAGTTACCGGGACAGGGGGAAGAGCTATGGCTACACCTTC
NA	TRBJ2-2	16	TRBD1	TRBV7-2	CASSLRQGASSGELFF	TGTGCCAGCAGCCTCCGACAGGGGGCGAGTTCCGGGGAGCTGTTTTTT
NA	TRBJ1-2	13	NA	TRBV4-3	CASSQERGRGYTF	TGCGCCAGCAGCCAAGAGAGGGGGAGAGGCTACACCTTC
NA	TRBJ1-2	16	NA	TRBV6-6	CASRKPGVDGNYGYTF	TGTGCCAGCAGAAAACCAGGGGTTGATGGCAACTATGGCTACACCTTC
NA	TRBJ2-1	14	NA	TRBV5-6	CASSLSGVYNEQFF	TGTGCCAGCAGCTTGTCCGGGGTATACAATGAGCAGTTCTTC
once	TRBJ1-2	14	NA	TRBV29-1	CSVESQDSGYGYTF	TGCAGCGTTGAATCCCAGGACAGTGGCTATGGCTACACCTTC
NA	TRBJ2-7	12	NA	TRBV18	CASSPRGDEQYF	TGTGCCAGCTCACCCAGGGGCGACGAGCAGTACTTC
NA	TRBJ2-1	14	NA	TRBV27	CASSLWGPYNEQFF	TGTGCCAGCAGTTTATGGGGGCCCTACAATGAGCAGTTCTTC
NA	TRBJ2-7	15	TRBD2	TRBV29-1	CSVEARLAGAYEQYF	TGCAGCGTTGAAGCTAGGCTAGCGGGGGCCTACGAGCAGTACTTC
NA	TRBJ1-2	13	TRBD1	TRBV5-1	CASSGGQNYGYTF	TGCGCCAGCAGCGGGGGACAGAACTATGGCTACACCTTC
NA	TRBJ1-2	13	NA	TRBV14	CASSQAGPGGYTF	TGTGCCAGCAGCCAAGCAGGCCCGGGGGGCTACACCTTC
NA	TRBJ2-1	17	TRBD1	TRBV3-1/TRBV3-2	CASSQGQGGPYYNEQFF	TGTGCCAGCAGCCAAGGACAGGGGGGCCCCTACTACAATGAGCAGTTCTTC
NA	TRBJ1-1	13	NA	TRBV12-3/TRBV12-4	CASSRTGNTEAFF	TGTGCCAGTTCCCGAACGGGGAACACTGAAGCTTTCTTT
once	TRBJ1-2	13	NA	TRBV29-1	CSVQEKFNYGYTF	TGCAGCGTGCAGGAAAAGTTTAACTATGGCTACACCTTC
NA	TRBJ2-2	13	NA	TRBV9	CASSAQNTGELFF	TGTGCCAGCAGCGCACAAAACACCGGGGAGCTGTTTTTT
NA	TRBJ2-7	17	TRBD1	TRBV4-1	CASSQVVRQGASYEQYF	TGCGCCAGCAGCCAAGTGGTCCGACAGGGTGCCTCCTACGAGCAGTACTTC